The present T cell receptor beta chain was sequenced within a study of identical twins. A universal primer binding site was introduced by template switching. The final cDNA contained unique molecular identifiers. TCRdb reanalysed the 5' RACE reads using MiXCR and keeps one entry per CDR3 protein. Of some 460,000 distinct CDR3 sequences in the sample, 12% to 15% are singletons; the top ten hold approximately 0.52%. A word on this clonotype: Its antigen is not identified.

This CDR3 is built from 16 residues. Germline V CDR1 and CDR2: DFQATT, SNEGSKA (reference sequence). V dropped 2 bases and J dropped 5; count of bases not matched to a gene: 9. Study-level points and caveats: Insertion counts were lower in abundant cord blood beta clonotypes, a trend that memory repertoires did not show. Twin pairs had excess sharing that was weaker in beta out-of-frame sequences.

Donors uniformly comprised healthy Caucasians. This sample was also put to use in a study of yellow fever vaccine responses in identical twins.

The receptor was isolated from a woman aged 18-29 years in good health. The sample was CD4+ T cells sorted from blood. This chain uses TRBV20-1 with TRBJ2-1, with TRBD2 identical over 10 bases. CDR3 nucleotides: TGCAGTGCTAGACAGACCGGGACTAGCGTGAACAATGAGCAGTTCTTC. Its translation is CSARQTGTSVNNEQFF.